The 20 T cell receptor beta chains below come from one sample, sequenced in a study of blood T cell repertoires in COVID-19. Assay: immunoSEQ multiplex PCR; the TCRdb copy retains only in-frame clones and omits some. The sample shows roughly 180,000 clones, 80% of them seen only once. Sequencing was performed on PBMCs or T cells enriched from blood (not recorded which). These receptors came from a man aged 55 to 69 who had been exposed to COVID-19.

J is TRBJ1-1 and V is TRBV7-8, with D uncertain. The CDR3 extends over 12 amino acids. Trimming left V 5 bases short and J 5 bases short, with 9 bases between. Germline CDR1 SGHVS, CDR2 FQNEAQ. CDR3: CASSQDTTEAFF. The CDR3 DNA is TGTGCCAGCAGCCAAGATACTACTGAAGCTTTCTTT.

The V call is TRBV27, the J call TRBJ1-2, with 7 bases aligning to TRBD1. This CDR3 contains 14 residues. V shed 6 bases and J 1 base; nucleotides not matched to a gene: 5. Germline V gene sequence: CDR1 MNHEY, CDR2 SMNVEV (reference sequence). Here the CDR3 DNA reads TGTGCCAGCAGACCGGGACAGATTAACTATGGCTACACCTTC. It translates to CASRPGQINYGYTF.

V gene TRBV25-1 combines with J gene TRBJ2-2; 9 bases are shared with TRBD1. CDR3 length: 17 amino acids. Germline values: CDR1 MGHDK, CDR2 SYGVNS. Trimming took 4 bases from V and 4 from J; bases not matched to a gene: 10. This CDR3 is CASSAPAGTGPTGELFF. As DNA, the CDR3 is TGTGCCAGCAGTGCCCCGGCCGGGACAGGGCCCACCGGGGAGCTGTTTTTT.

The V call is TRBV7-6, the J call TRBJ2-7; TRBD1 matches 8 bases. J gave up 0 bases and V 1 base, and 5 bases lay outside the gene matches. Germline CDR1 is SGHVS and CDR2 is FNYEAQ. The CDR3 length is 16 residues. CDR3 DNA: TGTGCCAGCAGCTTAGGCGGCAGGGGGCTCTCCTACGAGCAGTACTTC. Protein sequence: CASSLGGRGLSYEQYF.

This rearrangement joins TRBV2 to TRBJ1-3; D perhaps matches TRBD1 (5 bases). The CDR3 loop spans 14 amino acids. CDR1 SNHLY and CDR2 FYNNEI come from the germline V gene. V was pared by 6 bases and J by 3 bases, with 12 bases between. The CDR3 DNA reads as TGTGCCAGCAGCCAGGGTGTCTATGGAAACACCATATATTTT. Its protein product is CASSQGVYGNTIYF. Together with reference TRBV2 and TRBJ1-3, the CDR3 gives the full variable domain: EPEVTQTPSHQVTQMGQEVILRCVPISNHLYFYWYRQILGQKVEFLVSFYNNEISEKSEIFDDQFSVERPDGSNFTLKIRSTKLEDSAMYFCASSQGVYGNTIYFGEGSWLTVV.

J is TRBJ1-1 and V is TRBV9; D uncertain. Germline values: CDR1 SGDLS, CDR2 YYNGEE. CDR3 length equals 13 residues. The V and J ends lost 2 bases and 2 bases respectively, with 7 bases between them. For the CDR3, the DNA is TGTGCCAGCAGCGTGGAGGGAAACACTGAAGCTTTCTTT. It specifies CASSVEGNTEAFF.

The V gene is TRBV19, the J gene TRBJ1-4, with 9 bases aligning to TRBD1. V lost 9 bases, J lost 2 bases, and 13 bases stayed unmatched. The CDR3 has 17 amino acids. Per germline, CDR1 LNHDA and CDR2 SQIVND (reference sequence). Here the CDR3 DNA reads TGTGCCAGCATCGGCGGACAGGGGTTCAATACTAATGAAAAACTGTTTTTT. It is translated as CASIGGQGFNTNEKLFF.

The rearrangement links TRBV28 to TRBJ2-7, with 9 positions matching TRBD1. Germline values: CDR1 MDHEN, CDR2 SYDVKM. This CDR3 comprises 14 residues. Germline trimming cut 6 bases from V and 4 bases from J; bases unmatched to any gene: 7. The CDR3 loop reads CASRPGQGLYEQYF. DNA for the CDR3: TGTGCCAGCAGACCGGGACAGGGCTTGTACGAGCAGTACTTC.

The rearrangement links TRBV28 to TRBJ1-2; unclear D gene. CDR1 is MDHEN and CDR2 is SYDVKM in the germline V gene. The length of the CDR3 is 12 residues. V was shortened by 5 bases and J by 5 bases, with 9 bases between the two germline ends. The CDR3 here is CASSNGVYGYTF. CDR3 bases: TGTGCCAGCAGTAACGGTGTTTATGGCTACACCTTC.

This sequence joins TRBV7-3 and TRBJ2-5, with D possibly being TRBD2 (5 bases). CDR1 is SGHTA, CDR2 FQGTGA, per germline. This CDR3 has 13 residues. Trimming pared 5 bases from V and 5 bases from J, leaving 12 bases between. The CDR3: CASSRDYSETQYF. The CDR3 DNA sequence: TGTGCCAGCAGCCGAGACTATTCGGAGACCCAGTACTTC.

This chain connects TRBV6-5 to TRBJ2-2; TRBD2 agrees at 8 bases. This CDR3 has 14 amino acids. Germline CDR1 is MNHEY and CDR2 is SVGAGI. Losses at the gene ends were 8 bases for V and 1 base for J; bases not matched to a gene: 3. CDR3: CASRAGGNTGELFF. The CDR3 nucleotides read TGTGCCAGCCGGGCGGGAGGGAACACCGGGGAGCTGTTTTTT.

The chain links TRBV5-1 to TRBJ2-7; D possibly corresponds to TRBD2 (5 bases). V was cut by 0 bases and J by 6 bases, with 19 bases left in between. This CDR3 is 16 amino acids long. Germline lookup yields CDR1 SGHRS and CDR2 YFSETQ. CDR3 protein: CASSLGGVGVRVEQYF. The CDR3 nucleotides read TGCGCCAGCAGCTTGGGGGGTGTGGGAGTCCGTGTCGAGCAGTACTTC.

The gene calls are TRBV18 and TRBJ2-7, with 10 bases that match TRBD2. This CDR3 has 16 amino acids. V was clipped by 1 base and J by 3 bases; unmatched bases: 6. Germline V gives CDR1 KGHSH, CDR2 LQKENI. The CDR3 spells CASSPRMSGGGYEQYF. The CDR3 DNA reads TGTGCCAGCTCACCACGAATGAGCGGGGGGGGCTACGAGCAGTACTTC.

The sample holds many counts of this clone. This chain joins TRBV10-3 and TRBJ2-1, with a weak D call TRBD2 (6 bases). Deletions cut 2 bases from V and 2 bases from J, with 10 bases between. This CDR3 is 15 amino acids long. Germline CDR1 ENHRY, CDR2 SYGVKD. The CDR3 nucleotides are TGTGCCATCAGTGAGAGTGGCGGGACCTACAATGAGCAGTTCTTC. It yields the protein CAISESGGTYNEQFF.

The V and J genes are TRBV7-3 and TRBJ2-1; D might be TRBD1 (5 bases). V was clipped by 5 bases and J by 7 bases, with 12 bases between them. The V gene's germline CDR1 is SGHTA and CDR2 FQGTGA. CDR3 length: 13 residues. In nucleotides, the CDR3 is TGTGCCAGCAGCGCAGGGCGCAGGAATGAGCAGTTCTTC. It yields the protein CASSAGRRNEQFF. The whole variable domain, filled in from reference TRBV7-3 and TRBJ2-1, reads GAGVSQTPSNKVTEKGKYVELRCDPISGHTALYWYRQSLGQGPEFLIYFQGTGAADDSGLPNDRFFAVRPEGSVSTLKIQRTERGDSAVYLCASSAGRRNEQFFGPGTRLTVL.

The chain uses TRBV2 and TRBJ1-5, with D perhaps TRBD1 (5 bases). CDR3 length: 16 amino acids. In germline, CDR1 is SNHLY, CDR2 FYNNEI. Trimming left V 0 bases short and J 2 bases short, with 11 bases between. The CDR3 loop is CASSEAGGVGNQPQHF. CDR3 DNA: TGTGCCAGCAGTGAAGCGGGGGGTGTTGGCAATCAGCCCCAGCATTTT.

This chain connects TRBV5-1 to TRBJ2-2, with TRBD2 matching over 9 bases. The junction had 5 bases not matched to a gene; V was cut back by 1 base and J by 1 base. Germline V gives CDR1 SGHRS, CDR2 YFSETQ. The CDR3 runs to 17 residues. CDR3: CASSLSLAGLNTGELFF. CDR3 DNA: TGCGCCAGCAGCTTGTCGCTAGCGGGGTTGAACACCGGGGAGCTGTTTTTT. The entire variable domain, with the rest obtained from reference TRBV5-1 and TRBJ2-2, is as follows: KAGVTQTPRYLIKTRGQQVTLSCSPISGHRSVSWYQQTPGQGLQFLFEYFSETQRNKGNFPGRFSGRQFSNSRSEMNVSTLELGDSALYLCASSLSLAGLNTGELFFGEGSRLTVL.

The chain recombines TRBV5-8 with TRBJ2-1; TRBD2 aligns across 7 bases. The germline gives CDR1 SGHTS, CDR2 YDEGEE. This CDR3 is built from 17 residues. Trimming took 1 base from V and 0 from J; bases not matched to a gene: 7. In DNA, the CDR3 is TGTGCCAGCAGCTTGAGGTCTAGCGGCCGCTCCTACAATGAGCAGTTCTTC. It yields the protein CASSLRSSGRSYNEQFF.

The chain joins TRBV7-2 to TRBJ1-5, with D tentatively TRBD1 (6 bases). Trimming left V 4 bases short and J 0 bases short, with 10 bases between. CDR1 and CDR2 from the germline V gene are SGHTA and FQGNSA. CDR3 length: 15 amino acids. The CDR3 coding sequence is TGTGCCAGCAGCTCCGGGACACTTAGCAATCAGCCCCAGCATTTT. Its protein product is CASSSGTLSNQPQHF. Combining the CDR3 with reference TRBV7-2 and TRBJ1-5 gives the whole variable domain GAGVSQSPSNKVTEKGKDVELRCDPISGHTALYWYRQSLGQGLEFLIYFQGNSAPDKSGLPSDRFSAERTGGSVSTLTIQRTQQEDSAVYLCASSSGTLSNQPQHFGDGTRLSIL.

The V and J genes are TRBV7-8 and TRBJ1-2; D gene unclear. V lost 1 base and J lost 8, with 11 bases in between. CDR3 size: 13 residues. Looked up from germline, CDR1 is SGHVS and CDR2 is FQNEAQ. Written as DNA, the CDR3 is TGTGCCAGCAGCTTAGGTCGTGTAGAAGGCTACACCTTC. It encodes CASSLGRVEGYTF.